This TCR beta chain was identified during a study of T cell changes during pregnancy in multiple sclerosis. Only in-frame clones appear in the TCRdb table, and some are missing; sequencing was by immunoSEQ multiplex PCR. The sample consists of around 30,000 clones, roughly 90% of them appearing once. The sample was CD4+ T cells from peripheral blood mononuclear cells, taken in the third trimester of pregnancy. The sequence was obtained from a female donor in good health, enrolled as a control in a pregnancy study.

The CDR3 reads CASSKRGTYEQYF. CDR3 nucleotides: TGTGCCAGCAGTAAAAGGGGGACCTACGAGCAGTACTTC. This chain joins TRBV6-5 and TRBJ2-7; maybe TRBD1 (6 bases). CDR3 length equals 13 residues. Germline lookup yields CDR1 MNHEY and CDR2 SVGAGI. Trimming took 5 bases from V and 2 from J, leaving 10 bases between them.